Here is one T cell receptor (beta chain) with its context. This record belongs to a study of blood T cell repertoires in COVID-19. Study context: Sources were T cells, B-cell-depleted T cells, or PBMCs; the material itself was cDNA or gDNA.

Trimming cost V 6 bases and J 3 bases; bases outside gene matches: 11. The germline CDR1 and CDR2 sequences are MNHEY and SMNVEV (reference sequence). This CDR3 has 18 amino acids. Some clones are missing from TCRdb's copy, which holds only in-frame ones; the method was immunoSEQ multiplex PCR. The table has 150,000 to 200,000 clones, about 74% seen once. Material: peripheral blood. The chain recombines TRBV27 with TRBJ2-5; 15 bases are shared with TRBD2. This sequence was found in a woman over 75 with acute or convalescent COVID-19. The CDR3 reads CASRLGGLAGGIEETQYF. The CDR3 DNA sequence: TGTGCCAGCAGGCTAGGGGGACTAGCGGGAGGAATAGAAGAGACCCAGTACTTC.